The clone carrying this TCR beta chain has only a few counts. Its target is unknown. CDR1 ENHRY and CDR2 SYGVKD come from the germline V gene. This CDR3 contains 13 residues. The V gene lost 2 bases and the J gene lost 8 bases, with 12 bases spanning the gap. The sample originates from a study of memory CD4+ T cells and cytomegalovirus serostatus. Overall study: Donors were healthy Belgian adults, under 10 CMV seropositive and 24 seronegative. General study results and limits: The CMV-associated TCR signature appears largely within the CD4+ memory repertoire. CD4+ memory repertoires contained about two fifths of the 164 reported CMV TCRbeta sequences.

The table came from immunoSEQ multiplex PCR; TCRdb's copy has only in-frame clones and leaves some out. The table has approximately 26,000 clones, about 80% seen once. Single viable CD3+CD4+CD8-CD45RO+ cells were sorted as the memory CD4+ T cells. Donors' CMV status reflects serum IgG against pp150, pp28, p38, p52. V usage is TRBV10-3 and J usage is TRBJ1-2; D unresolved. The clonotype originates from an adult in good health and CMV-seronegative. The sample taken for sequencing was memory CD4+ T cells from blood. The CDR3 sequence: CAISEPSVDGYTF. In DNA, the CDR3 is TGTGCCATCAGTGAGCCATCAGTCGACGGCTACACCTTC.